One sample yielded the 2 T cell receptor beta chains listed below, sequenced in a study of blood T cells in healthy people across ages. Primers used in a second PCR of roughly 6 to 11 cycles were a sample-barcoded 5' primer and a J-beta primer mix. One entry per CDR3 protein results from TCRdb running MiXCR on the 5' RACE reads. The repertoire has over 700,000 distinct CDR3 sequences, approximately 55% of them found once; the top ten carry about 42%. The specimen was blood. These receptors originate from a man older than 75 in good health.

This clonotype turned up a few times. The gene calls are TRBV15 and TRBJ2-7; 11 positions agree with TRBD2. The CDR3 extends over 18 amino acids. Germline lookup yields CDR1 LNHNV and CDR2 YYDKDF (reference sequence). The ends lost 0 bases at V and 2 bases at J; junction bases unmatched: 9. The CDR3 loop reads CATSRDLGLAGGAYEQYF. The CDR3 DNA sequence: TGTGCCACCAGCAGAGATCTGGGGCTAGCGGGAGGAGCCTACGAGCAGTACTTC.

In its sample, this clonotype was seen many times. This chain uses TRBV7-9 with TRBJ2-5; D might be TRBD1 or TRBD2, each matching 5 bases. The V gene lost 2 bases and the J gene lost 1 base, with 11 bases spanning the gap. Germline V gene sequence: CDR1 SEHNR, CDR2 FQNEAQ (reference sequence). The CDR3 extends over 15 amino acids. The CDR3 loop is CASSLPGTAQETQYF. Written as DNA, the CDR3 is TGTGCCAGCAGCTTACCCGGGACGGCCCAAGAGACCCAGTACTTC.